This is a list of T cell receptor beta chains from one sample in a study of blood T cell repertoires in COVID-19. Profiled with immunoSEQ multiplex PCR; TCRdb holds only in-frame clones, not every one. The sample lists more than 60,000 clones; around 88% were seen once. The sample was peripheral blood. The receptors stem from an elderly man with COVID-19, enrolled during active disease. Both conserved end residues are part of each CDR3. The D gene is left open where the match is weak. Size tells how often a clone was seen (once, few, many) or the class of an expanded clone, and some rows leave it out.

d_gene,v_gene,j_gene,abundance,CDR3aa,CDR3nt
-,TRBV6-1,TRBJ1-2,-,CASSEFTGDGYTF,TGTGCCAGCAGTGAGTTTACAGGTGATGGCTACACCTTC
-,TRBV6-1,TRBJ1-5,-,CASSGTGGRYSNQPQHF,TGTGCCAGCAGTGGGACGGGGGGGAGGTATAGCAATCAGCCCCAGCATTTT
TRBD1,TRBV3-1/TRBV3-2,TRBJ1-4,-,CASSQDGDRDTTNEKLFF,TGTGCCAGCAGCCAAGATGGGGACAGGGATACAACTAATGAAAAACTGTTTTTT
-,TRBV5-4,TRBJ1-6,few,CASSRQDRDSPLHF,TGTGCCAGCAGTCGCCAGGACAGAGATTCACCCCTCCACTTT
-,TRBV5-1,TRBJ2-7,few,CASSLWNRELSYEQYF,TGCGCCAGCAGCTTGTGGAACAGAGAACTCTCCTACGAGCAGTACTTC
-,TRBV6-5,TRBJ1-4,-,CASRRRTAGNEKLFF,TGTGCCAGCAGGAGGAGGACCGCCGGTAACGAAAAACTGTTTTTT
-,TRBV9,TRBJ2-3,-,CASSVGTKDTQYF,TGTGCCAGCAGCGTAGGGACTAAAGATACGCAGTATTTT
TRBD1,TRBV15,TRBJ1-2,-,CATSRGRQGADYGYTF,TGTGCCACCAGCAGGGGGAGGCAGGGGGCAGACTATGGCTACACCTTC
TRBD1,TRBV7-9,TRBJ2-7,-,CASSPGQGRTYEQYF,TGTGCCAGCAGTCCAGGACAGGGGCGTACCTACGAGCAGTACTTC
TRBD1,TRBV27,TRBJ1-1,-,CASSTDRATEAFF,TGTGCCAGCAGTACGGACAGGGCGACTGAAGCTTTCTTT
TRBD2,TRBV5-4,TRBJ2-5,-,CASSLGGGLGLEETQYF,TGTGCCAGCAGCTTGGGAGGGGGGCTGGGACTAGAAGAGACCCAGTACTTC
-,TRBV4-3,TRBJ2-2,-,CASSQAGGYTGELFF,TGCGCCAGCAGCCAAGCGGGGGGCTACACCGGGGAGCTGTTTTTT
-,TRBV25-1,TRBJ2-7,-,CASSEASSSSYEQYF,TGTGCCAGCAGTGAGGCTAGCAGTTCCTCCTACGAGCAGTACTTC
TRBD2,TRBV2,TRBJ2-3,-,CASSQGLAGGTDTQYF,TGTGCCAGCAGTCAAGGACTAGCGGGGGGCACAGATACGCAGTATTTT
-,TRBV4-1,TRBJ1-1,-,CASSQVRDTEAFF,TGCGCCAGCAGCCAAGTGCGGGACACTGAAGCTTTCTTT
TRBD2,TRBV4-1,TRBJ2-1,-,CASSQVDLGLAGYNEQFF,TGCGCCAGCAGCCAAGTGGATTTGGGACTAGCGGGCTACAATGAGCAGTTCTTC
-,TRBV6-5,TRBJ2-5,-,CASTPPWGAQYF,TGTGCCAGCACTCCACCCTGGGGGGCCCAGTACTTC
-,TRBV11-3,TRBJ2-5,few,CASSPRRVPQFGQETQYF,TGTGCCAGCAGCCCCCGCCGCGTCCCACAGTTTGGACAAGAGACCCAGTACTTC
TRBD2,TRBV6-1,TRBJ2-5,-,CASSEGLAQETQYF,TGTGCCAGCAGTGAAGGACTAGCGCAGGAGACCCAGTACTTC
-,TRBV6-5,TRBJ1-2,-,CASSYSDSLLGGYTF,TGTGCCAGCAGTTACTCGGACAGTCTCCTGGGGGGCTACACCTTC
-,TRBV5-1,TRBJ2-1,-,CASSYRTEEQFF,TGCGCCAGCAGCTACCGGACAGAAGAGCAGTTCTTC
-,TRBV11-1,TRBJ2-7,-,CASSLPPGREEQYF,TGTGCCAGCAGCTTACCACCAGGGCGAGAGGAGCAGTACTTC
-,TRBV19,TRBJ2-3,-,CASSIAAAGTDTQYF,TGTGCCAGTAGTATAGCAGCCGCAGGGACAGATACGCAGTATTTT
TRBD1,TRBV10-3,TRBJ1-1,few,CAMAGTGDAEAFF,TGTGCCATGGCCGGGACAGGGGATGCTGAAGCTTTCTTT
-,TRBV7-2,TRBJ1-2,-,CASSLGEGANYGYTF,TGTGCCAGCAGCTTAGGTGAGGGAGCTAACTATGGCTACACCTTC
-,TRBV14,TRBJ1-1,-,CASSQDGRGPSEAFF,TGTGCCAGCAGCCAAGATGGGAGGGGACCTAGTGAAGCTTTCTTT
-,TRBV7-4,TRBJ1-3,-,CASRYRGTLLHSGNTIYF,TGTGCCAGCAGGTATAGGGGGACATTACTTCACTCTGGAAACACCATATATTTT
-,TRBV5-5,TRBJ1-1,-,CASSREGEAFF,TGTGCCAGCAGTCGGGAGGGTGAAGCTTTCTTT
TRBD1,TRBV6-6,TRBJ1-5,-,CASRERDRGHDQPQHF,TGTGCCAGCAGGGAGAGGGACAGGGGGCACGATCAGCCCCAGCATTTT
-,TRBV12-3/TRBV12-4,TRBJ1-6,-,CASSLGGDSPLHF,TGTGCCAGCAGTTTGGGGGGAGATTCACCCCTCCACTTT